This T cell receptor beta chain was profiled in a study of shared clonotypes between healthy human individuals. Germline CDR1 SGDLS, CDR2 YYNGEE. The V and J ends lost 4 bases and 5 bases respectively, with 13 bases between them. The CDR3 consists of 14 residues. Only a few counts were recorded for this clone. Repertoires were generated with immunoSEQ multiplex PCR, while TCRdb's copy carries only in-frame clones and drops some. Among some 1 million clones, about 80% were seen once, and the ten largest hold about 1.5%. The donor population consisted of healthy HIV-negative adults with no recent acute infections or vaccinations.

Material for sequencing was memory CD4+ T cells sorted from blood. Subset in this sample: CD45RA-negative fraction. The gene calls are TRBV9 and TRBJ2-1, with D unresolved. The TCR sequence derives from a man aged 18 to 29 in good health. The CDR3 reads CASSPQRTHNEQFF. The CDR3 DNA follows: TGTGCCAGCAGCCCTCAGAGGACGCACAATGAGCAGTTCTTC.